A selection of T cell receptor beta chains follows, all from one sample in a study of spatial heterogeneity in lung cancer. TCRdb reprocessed the 5' RACE reads via MiXCR and lists one record per CDR3 protein. The sample lists tens of thousands of distinct CDR3 sequences, about 13% occurring once. Source: PBMCs, taken at surgery. The receptors here all came from a male donor with early-stage non-small cell lung cancer. CDR3s leave out the opening cysteine and the closing phenylalanine or tryptophan. Each record gives: V gene, CDR3 protein.

V gene: TRBV5-4; CDR3 protein: ASSLATLYGYT
V gene: TRBV3-1; CDR3 protein: ASSHESGTGLAQY
V gene: TRBV7-3; CDR3 protein: ASSLGTGELF
V gene: TRBV7-9; CDR3 protein: ASSLVGTLNTGELF
V gene: TRBV5-8; CDR3 protein: ASSFSGPADTIY
V gene: TRBV19; CDR3 protein: ASSARGTGVPEAF
V gene: TRBV7-2; CDR3 protein: ASSSQGWAEAF
V gene: TRBV28; CDR3 protein: ASSLRYRGTEAF
V gene: TRBV7-8; CDR3 protein: ASSTGTYPYTQY
V gene: TRBV5-1; CDR3 protein: ACARREADTQY
V gene: TRBV6-2/TRBV6-3; CDR3 protein: ASSYSKSGRSYNEQF
V gene: TRBV7-2; CDR3 protein: ASSLAGGTDTQY
V gene: TRBV4-1; CDR3 protein: ASSQDLGARQPQH
V gene: TRBV30; CDR3 protein: AWSVISQLELF
V gene: TRBV11-1; CDR3 protein: ASSLARQSEQY
V gene: TRBV20-1; CDR3 protein: SARQRTSGRSFLEQY
V gene: TRBV7-2; CDR3 protein: ASSLGGASSGTQY
V gene: TRBV2; CDR3 protein: ASSRQSDTQY
V gene: TRBV2; CDR3 protein: ASSDGYEQY
V gene: TRBV25-1; CDR3 protein: ASSEVWTDTQY
V gene: TRBV7-2; CDR3 protein: ASSSDRHAGNTIY
V gene: TRBV27; CDR3 protein: ASSRQGHPNSPLH
V gene: TRBV4-2; CDR3 protein: ASSQEPRDTQY
V gene: TRBV10-3; CDR3 protein: AISSLAVPSGGGEQF
V gene: TRBV7-6; CDR3 protein: ASSAPLDGSRTGELF
V gene: TRBV5-5; CDR3 protein: ASSLGQALDTQY
V gene: TRBV3-1; CDR3 protein: ASSQGRGFTLSSYNEQF
V gene: TRBV2; CDR3 protein: ASSGGQRNTDTQY
V gene: TRBV4-1; CDR3 protein: ASSAPGRANYGYT
V gene: TRBV18; CDR3 protein: ASSRDLNRGTEAF
V gene: TRBV10-3; CDR3 protein: AISESTFRTQY
V gene: TRBV2; CDR3 protein: ASSVQLRNSPLH
V gene: TRBV7-2; CDR3 protein: ASSLDGRTDKNIQY
V gene: TRBV7-2; CDR3 protein: ASSRGLGPSTDTQY
V gene: TRBV29-1; CDR3 protein: SAAVGGGYEQY
V gene: TRBV12-3/TRBV12-4; CDR3 protein: ASRSNTEAF
V gene: TRBV7-2; CDR3 protein: ASRNRAAGGWNEQF
V gene: TRBV10-2; CDR3 protein: ASSGTSDSYNEQF
V gene: TRBV7-2; CDR3 protein: ASSLVGGGRVGYT
V gene: TRBV27; CDR3 protein: ASSLIGKPQH
V gene: TRBV5-1; CDR3 protein: ASSLTSLEQF
V gene: TRBV7-2; CDR3 protein: ASSLNRPNTGELF
V gene: TRBV4-1; CDR3 protein: ASSQVYRDSNYGYT
V gene: TRBV7-9; CDR3 protein: ASSLLDQPQH
V gene: TRBV5-8; CDR3 protein: ASSFSSNYGYT
V gene: TRBV7-8; CDR3 protein: ASSLWDGADTQY